This is a list of T cell receptor beta chains from one sample in a study of identical twins. MiXCR, run by TCRdb on the 5' RACE reads, gives a single entry per CDR3 protein. The table has 300,000 to 350,000 distinct CDR3 sequences, approximately 13% seen once. This sample was also put to use in a study of yellow fever vaccine responses in identical twins.

Sequenced: CD8+ T cells sorted from blood. These receptors were obtained from a woman in her late teens or twenties in good health. Each CDR3 is given with its conserved first and last residue. Each record gives: J gene, V gene, D gene, clone size, CDR3 DNA, CDR3 protein. The D gene is left open where the match is weak. Some rows have no size entry. The others give once, few or many, or a class for an expanded clone.

j_call: TRBJ2-7
v_call: TRBV9
d_call: .
clone_size: .
cdr3_nt: TGTGCCAGCAGCTCTGCAGGTCCGGTCTACGAGCAGTACTTC
cdr3_aa: CASSSAGPVYEQYF

j_call: TRBJ2-1
v_call: TRBV9
d_call: .
clone_size: many
cdr3_nt: TGTGCCAGCAGCGGGGCAGACAATGAGCAGTTCTTC
cdr3_aa: CASSGADNEQFF

j_call: TRBJ2-7
v_call: TRBV20-1
d_call: TRBD2
clone_size: few
cdr3_nt: TGCAGTGCTAGAGGGCTAGCGGATTCCTACGAGCAGTACTTC
cdr3_aa: CSARGLADSYEQYF

j_call: TRBJ2-1
v_call: TRBV6-6
d_call: .
clone_size: few
cdr3_nt: TGTGCCAGCAGTTACTCGAATTTGAATGAGCAGTTCTTC
cdr3_aa: CASSYSNLNEQFF

j_call: TRBJ2-3
v_call: TRBV6-1
d_call: .
clone_size: few
cdr3_nt: TGTGCCAGCAGTCCGCTTCCCCTAAGCACAGATACGCAGTATTTT
cdr3_aa: CASSPLPLSTDTQYF

j_call: TRBJ2-1
v_call: TRBV3-1
d_call: .
clone_size: many
cdr3_nt: TGTGCCAGCAGCCAAGATACCTGGCGGGAGCAGTTCTTC
cdr3_aa: CASSQDTWREQFF

j_call: TRBJ2-3
v_call: TRBV12-3/TRBV12-4
d_call: TRBD1
clone_size: .
cdr3_nt: TGTGCCAGCAGGTCCGACAGGGGCCGTTCGGATACGCAGTATTTT
cdr3_aa: CASRSDRGRSDTQYF

j_call: TRBJ2-2
v_call: TRBV28
d_call: TRBD1
clone_size: few
cdr3_nt: TGTGCCAGCAAGGGACAGGGAAACCGGGAGCTGTTTTTT
cdr3_aa: CASKGQGNRELFF

j_call: TRBJ2-1
v_call: TRBV7-6
d_call: TRBD1
clone_size: few
cdr3_nt: TGTGCCAGCACCCCGACAGGGAAGGGTGAGCAGTTCTTC
cdr3_aa: CASTPTGKGEQFF

j_call: TRBJ2-5
v_call: TRBV25-1
d_call: .
clone_size: few
cdr3_nt: TGTGCCAGCAGTGAACTCGGCAGGTCTACAGAAGAGACCCAGTACTTC
cdr3_aa: CASSELGRSTEETQYF

j_call: TRBJ2-1
v_call: TRBV7-6
d_call: .
clone_size: many
cdr3_nt: TGTGCCAGCAGCTTAGCTGGCAGGGGTGATGAGCAGTTCTTC
cdr3_aa: CASSLAGRGDEQFF

j_call: TRBJ1-1
v_call: TRBV27
d_call: TRBD1
clone_size: few
cdr3_nt: TGTGCCAGCAGCCTCGTTGGGACAGGTGAAGCTTTCTTT
cdr3_aa: CASSLVGTGEAFF

j_call: TRBJ2-2
v_call: TRBV24-1
d_call: TRBD1
clone_size: .
cdr3_nt: TGTGCCACCAGTGATTTGGGACAGGGGGAGAACACCGGGGAGCTGTTTTTT
cdr3_aa: CATSDLGQGENTGELFF

j_call: TRBJ2-3
v_call: TRBV15
d_call: .
clone_size: few
cdr3_nt: TGTGCCACCAGCACCCGGGACATTGGGACAGATACGCAGTATTTT
cdr3_aa: CATSTRDIGTDTQYF

j_call: TRBJ1-1
v_call: TRBV13
d_call: .
clone_size: few
cdr3_nt: TGTGCCAGCAGTCAAAGGTATGGTGAAGCTTTCTTT
cdr3_aa: CASSQRYGEAFF